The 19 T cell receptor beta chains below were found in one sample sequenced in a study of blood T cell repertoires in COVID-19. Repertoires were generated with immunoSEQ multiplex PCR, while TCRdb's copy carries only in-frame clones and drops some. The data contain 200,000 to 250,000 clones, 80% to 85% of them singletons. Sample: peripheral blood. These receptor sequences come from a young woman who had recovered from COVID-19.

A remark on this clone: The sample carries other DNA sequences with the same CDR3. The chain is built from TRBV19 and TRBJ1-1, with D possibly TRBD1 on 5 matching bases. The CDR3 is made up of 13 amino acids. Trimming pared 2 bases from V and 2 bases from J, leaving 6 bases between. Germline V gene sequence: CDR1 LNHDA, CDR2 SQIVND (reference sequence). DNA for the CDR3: TGTGCCAGTAGTATAACAGGAAACACTGAAGCTTTCTTT. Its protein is CASSITGNTEAFF.

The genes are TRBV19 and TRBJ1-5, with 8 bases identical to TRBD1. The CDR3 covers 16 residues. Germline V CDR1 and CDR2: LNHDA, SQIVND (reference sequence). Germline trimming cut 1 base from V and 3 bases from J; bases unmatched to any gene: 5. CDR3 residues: CASSIGDRGLNQPQHF. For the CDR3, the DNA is TGTGCCAGTAGTATAGGCGACAGGGGACTCAATCAGCCCCAGCATTTT.

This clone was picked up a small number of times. The CDR3, as DNA: TGCGCCAGCAGCTTGGGGTCCGAGTACAATGAGCAGTTCTTC. Translated, it gives CASSLGSEYNEQFF. The V and J genes are TRBV5-1 and TRBJ2-1; D is ambiguous. Trimming pared 0 bases from V and 4 bases from J, leaving 8 bases between. The CDR3 sequence is 14 residues long. Germline V CDR1 and CDR2: SGHRS, YFSETQ. The whole variable domain, filled in from reference TRBV5-1 and TRBJ2-1, reads KAGVTQTPRYLIKTRGQQVTLSCSPISGHRSVSWYQQTPGQGLQFLFEYFSETQRNKGNFPGRFSGRQFSNSRSEMNVSTLELGDSALYLCASSLGSEYNEQFFGPGTRLTVL.

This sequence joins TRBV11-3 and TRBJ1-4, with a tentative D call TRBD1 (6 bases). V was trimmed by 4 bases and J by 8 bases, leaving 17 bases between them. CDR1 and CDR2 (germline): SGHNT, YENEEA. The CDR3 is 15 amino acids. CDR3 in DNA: TGTGCCAGCAGCTCGTACAGGGATTACTTAGAAAAACTGTTTTTT. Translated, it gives CASSSYRDYLEKLFF.

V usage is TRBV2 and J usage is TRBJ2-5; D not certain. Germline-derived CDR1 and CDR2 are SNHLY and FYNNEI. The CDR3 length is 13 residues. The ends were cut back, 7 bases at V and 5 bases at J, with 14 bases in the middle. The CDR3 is CASMGPDRETQYF. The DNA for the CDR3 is TGTGCCAGCATGGGCCCCGATAGGGAGACCCAGTACTTC.

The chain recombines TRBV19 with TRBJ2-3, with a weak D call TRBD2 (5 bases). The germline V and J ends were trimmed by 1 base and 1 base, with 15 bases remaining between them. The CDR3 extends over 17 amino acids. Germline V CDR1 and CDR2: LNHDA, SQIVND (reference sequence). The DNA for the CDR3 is TGTGCCAGTAGTATAGTCGCTCGGGGAGTCGGCACAGATACGCAGTATTTT. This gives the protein CASSIVARGVGTDTQYF.

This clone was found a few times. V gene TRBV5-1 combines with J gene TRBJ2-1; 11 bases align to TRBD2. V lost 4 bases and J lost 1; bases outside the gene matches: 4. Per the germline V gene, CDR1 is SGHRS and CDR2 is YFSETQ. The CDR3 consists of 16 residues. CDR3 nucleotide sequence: TGCGCCAGCAGCCCGGGACTAGCGGAGTCCTACAATGAGCAGTTCTTC. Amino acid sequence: CASSPGLAESYNEQFF.

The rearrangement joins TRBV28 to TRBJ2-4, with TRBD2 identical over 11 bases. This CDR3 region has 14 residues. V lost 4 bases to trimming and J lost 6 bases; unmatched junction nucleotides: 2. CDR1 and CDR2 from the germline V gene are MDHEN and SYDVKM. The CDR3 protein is CASSSGTSGNIQYF. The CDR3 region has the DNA TGTGCCAGCAGTTCCGGGACTAGCGGAAACATTCAGTACTTC. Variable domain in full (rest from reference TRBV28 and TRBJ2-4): DVKVTQSSRYLVKRTGEKVFLECVQDMDHENMFWYRQDPGLGLRLIYFSYDVKMKEKGDIPEGYSVSREKKERFSLILESASTNQTSMYLCASSSGTSGNIQYFGAGTRLSVL.

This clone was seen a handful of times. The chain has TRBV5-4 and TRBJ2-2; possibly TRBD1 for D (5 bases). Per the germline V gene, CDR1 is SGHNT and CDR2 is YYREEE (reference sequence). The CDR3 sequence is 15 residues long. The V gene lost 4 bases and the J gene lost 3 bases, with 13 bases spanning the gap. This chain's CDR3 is CASSRGKGHTGELFF. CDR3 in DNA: TGTGCCAGCAGCCGAGGCAAGGGGCACACCGGGGAGCTGTTTTTT.

CDR3 coding DNA: TGTGCCACCCAGGACTGGCAATTGGGGACCCAGTACTTC. It yields the protein CATQDWQLGTQYF. The V gene is TRBV2, the J gene TRBJ2-5; perhaps TRBD2 as D (5 bases). V shed 10 bases and J shed 7 bases, with 19 bases lying between them. The CDR3 consists of 13 residues. The germline V gene has CDR1 SNHLY and CDR2 FYNNEI.

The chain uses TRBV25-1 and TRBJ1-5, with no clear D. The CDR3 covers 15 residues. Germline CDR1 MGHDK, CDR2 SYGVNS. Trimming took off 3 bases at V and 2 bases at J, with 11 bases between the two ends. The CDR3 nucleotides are TGTGCCAGCAGTGACTCGAGCGGCCGCAATCAGCCCCAGCATTTT. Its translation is CASSDSSGRNQPQHF.

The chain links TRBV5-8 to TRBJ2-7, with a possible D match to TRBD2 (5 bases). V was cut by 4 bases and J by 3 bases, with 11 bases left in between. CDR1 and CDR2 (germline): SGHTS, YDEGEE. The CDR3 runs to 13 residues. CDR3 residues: CASSPGLLYEQYF. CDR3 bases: TGTGCCAGCAGCCCCGGACTCCTCTACGAGCAGTACTTC. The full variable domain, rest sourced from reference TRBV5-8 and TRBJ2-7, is EAGVTQSPTHLIKTRGQQATLRCSPISGHTSVYWYQQALGLGLQFLLWYDEGEERNRGNFPPRFSGRQFPNYSSELNVNALELEDSALYLCASSPGLLYEQYFGPGTRLTVT.

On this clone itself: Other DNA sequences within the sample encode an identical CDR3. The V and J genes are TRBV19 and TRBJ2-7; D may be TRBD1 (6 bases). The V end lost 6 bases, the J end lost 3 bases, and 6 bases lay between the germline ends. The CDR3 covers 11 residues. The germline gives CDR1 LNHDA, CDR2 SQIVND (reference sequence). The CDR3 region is CASSRGYEQYF. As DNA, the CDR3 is TGTGCCAGTAGCAGGGGCTACGAGCAGTACTTC.

CDR3 residues: CASSVAGDYNEQFF. CDR3 bases: TGTGCCAGCAGCGTAGCCGGGGACTACAATGAGCAGTTCTTC. The chain is built from TRBV9 and TRBJ2-1; TRBD2 might be the D (5 bases). This CDR3 is built from 14 residues. Deletions cut 0 bases from V and 3 bases from J, with 7 bases between. CDR1 is SGDLS and CDR2 is YYNGEE in the germline V gene.

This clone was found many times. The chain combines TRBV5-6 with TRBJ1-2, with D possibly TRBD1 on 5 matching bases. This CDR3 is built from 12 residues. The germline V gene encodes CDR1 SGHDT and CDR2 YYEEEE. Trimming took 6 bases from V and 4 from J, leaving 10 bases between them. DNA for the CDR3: TGTGCCAGCACCGCCGACAGCTATGGCTACACCTTC. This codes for CASTADSYGYTF.

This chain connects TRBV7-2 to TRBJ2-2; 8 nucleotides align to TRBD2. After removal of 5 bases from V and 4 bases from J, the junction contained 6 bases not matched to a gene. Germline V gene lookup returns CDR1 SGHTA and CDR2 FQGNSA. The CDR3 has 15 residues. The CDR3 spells CASSASGSLTGELFF. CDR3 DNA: TGTGCCAGCAGCGCGAGCGGGAGCCTCACCGGGGAGCTGTTTTTT.

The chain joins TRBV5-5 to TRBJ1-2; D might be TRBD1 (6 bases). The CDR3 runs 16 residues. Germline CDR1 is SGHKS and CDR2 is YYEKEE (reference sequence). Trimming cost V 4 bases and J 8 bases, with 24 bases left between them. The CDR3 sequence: CASSRSKGVPDGGYTF. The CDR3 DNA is TGTGCCAGCAGCCGATCTAAGGGGGTTCCCGACGGGGGCTACACCTTC. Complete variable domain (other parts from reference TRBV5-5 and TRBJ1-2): DAGVTQSPTHLIKTRGQQVTLRCSPISGHKSVSWYQQVLGQGPQFIFQYYEKEERGRGNFPDRFSARQFPNYSSELNVNALLLGDSALYLCASSRSKGVPDGGYTFGSGTRLTVV.

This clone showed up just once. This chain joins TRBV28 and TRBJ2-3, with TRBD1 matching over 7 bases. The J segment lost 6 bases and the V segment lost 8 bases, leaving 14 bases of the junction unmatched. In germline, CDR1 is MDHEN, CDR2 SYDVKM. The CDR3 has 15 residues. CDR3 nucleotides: TGTGCCAGCGTGAGGACAGGTGGGGGTATTGATACGCAGTATTTT. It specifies CASVRTGGGIDTQYF. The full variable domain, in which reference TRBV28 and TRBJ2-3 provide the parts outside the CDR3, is DVKVTQSSRYLVKRTGEKVFLECVQDMDHENMFWYRQDPGLGLRLIYFSYDVKMKEKGDIPEGYSVSREKKERFSLILESASTNQTSMYLCASVRTGGGIDTQYFGPGTRLTVL.

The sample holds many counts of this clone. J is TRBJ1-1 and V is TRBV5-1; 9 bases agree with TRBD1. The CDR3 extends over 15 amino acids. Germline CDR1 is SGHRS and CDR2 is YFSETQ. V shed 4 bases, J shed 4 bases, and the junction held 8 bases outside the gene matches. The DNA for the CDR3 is TGCGCCAGCAGCCTCCGGACAGGGGAGAGCACTGAAGCTTTCTTT. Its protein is CASSLRTGESTEAFF.